One and the same sample provided the 21 T cell receptor beta chains below, sequenced in a study of blood T cells in healthy people across ages. PCR was performed a second time for about 7 to 12 cycles using a sample-barcoded 5' primer and a J-beta primer mix. TCRdb reanalysed the 5' RACE reads using MiXCR and keeps one entry per CDR3 protein. The data hold around 990,000 distinct CDR3 sequences, with less than 25% observed a single time. This same sample was also part of a study on T cells of mothers and their children.

Sequencing was done on a sample of blood. These receptors all come from a girl aged 2 to 9 in good health.

V gene TRBV5-6 combines with J gene TRBJ2-7; a weak D match, TRBD2 (6 bases). This CDR3 region has 16 residues. Trimming stripped 3 bases from V and 3 bases from J, with 19 bases between. Germline V lookup: CDR1 SGHDT, CDR2 YYEEEE. This CDR3 reads CASSSIRRDLSYEQYF. The CDR3 nucleotides read TGTGCCAGCAGCTCGATCAGACGGGACTTGAGCTACGAGCAGTACTTC.

This clonotype was found once. This chain connects TRBV6-1 to TRBJ2-7; a possible D gene is TRBD2 (6 bases). Germline assignment: CDR1 MNHNS and CDR2 SASEGT. V was clipped by 8 bases and J by 7 bases, with 9 bases between them. The CDR3 contains 10 residues. CDR3 protein: CASGDWEQYF. Written as DNA, the CDR3 is TGTGCCAGCGGGGACTGGGAGCAGTACTTC.

J is TRBJ1-1 and V is TRBV29-1; D possibly corresponds to TRBD1 (6 bases). CDR3 length: 14 amino acids. Between the trimmed V and J ends, which lost 6 bases and 5 bases, there was a span of 19 bases. Germline V gives CDR1 SQVTM, CDR2 ANQGSEA. The CDR3 coding sequence is TGCAGCGTCAAGAGGGGGGCAGAGAATACTGAAGCTTTCTTT. This gives the protein CSVKRGAENTEAFF.

This clonotype was detected a few times. This chain connects TRBV2 to TRBJ2-5; no clear D gene. The CDR3 length is 13 residues. The germline CDR1 and CDR2 sequences are SNHLY and FYNNEI. Trimming removed 4 bases at V and 3 bases at J, with 9 bases between. CDR3 in amino acids: CASSAMLKETQYF. Here the CDR3 DNA reads TGTGCCAGCAGTGCTATGCTTAAAGAGACCCAGTACTTC.

This sequence joins TRBV7-9 and TRBJ1-4; 11 positions match TRBD1. Looked up from germline, CDR1 is SEHNR and CDR2 is FQNEAQ (reference sequence). V shed 4 bases, J shed 11 bases, and the junction held 6 bases outside the gene matches. The CDR3 sequence is 14 residues long. CDR3 sequence: CASSSGQGERKLFF. Written as DNA, the CDR3 is TGTGCCAGCAGCTCGGGACAGGGGGAGAGGAAACTGTTTTTT. Filled out from reference TRBV7-9 and TRBJ1-4, the complete variable domain reads DTGVSQNPRHKITKRGQNVTFRCDPISEHNRLYWYRQTLGQGPEFLTYFQNEAQLEKSRLLSDRFSAERPKGSFSTLEIQRTEQGDSAMYLCASSSGQGERKLFFGSGTQLSVL.

This chain links TRBV6-5 with TRBJ2-5; D call uncertain. Germline CDR1 is MNHEY and CDR2 is SVGAGI. There are 14 residues in the CDR3. The V end was cut by 6 bases, the J end by 1 base, with 12 bases between. As DNA, the CDR3 is TGTGCCAGCAGAATAATAGCAGGCCAAGAGACCCAGTACTTC. This gives the protein CASRIIAGQETQYF.

The chain combines TRBV7-8 with TRBJ2-1; D unresolved. The length of the CDR3 is 11 residues. V gave up 4 bases and J gave up 8 bases, with 6 bases separating them. CDR1 and CDR2 from the germline V gene are SGHVS and FQNEAQ. This chain's CDR3 is CASSSPHEQFF. CDR3 in DNA: TGTGCCAGCAGCTCCCCCCATGAGCAGTTCTTC.

V and J are TRBV29-1 and TRBJ1-4; TRBD1 matches 8 bases. V lost 5 bases and J lost 4; bases outside the gene matches: 9. The germline V gene has CDR1 SQVTM and CDR2 ANQGSEA. CDR3 length: 15 amino acids. CDR3 region: CSVLPRGLGNEKLFF. The CDR3 DNA follows: TGCAGCGTTCTCCCCAGGGGGCTTGGTAATGAAAAACTGTTTTTT.

The chain couples TRBV7-2 to TRBJ2-3; possibly TRBD2 for D (8 bases). CDR3 length: 17 residues. V lost 4 bases, J lost 2 bases, and 19 bases lay in between. Per germline, CDR1 SGHTA and CDR2 FQGNSA. As DNA, the CDR3 is TGTGCCAGCAGCTCGGGACAGCGGGGGATCCTCACAGATACGCAGTATTTT. Its translation is CASSSGQRGILTDTQYF.

This clonotype has just a few counts. This chain links TRBV7-8 with TRBJ2-2, with TRBD2 identical over 8 bases. V shed 5 bases and J 7 bases; nucleotides not matched to a gene: 21. The CDR3 contains 19 residues. Germline-derived CDR1 and CDR2 are SGHVS and FQNEAQ. The chain's CDR3 is CASSVPGRRLAGVGGELFF. DNA for the CDR3: TGTGCCAGCAGCGTCCCGGGTCGCAGGCTAGCGGGTGTTGGCGGGGAGCTGTTTTTT.

The V call is TRBV3-1, the J call TRBJ2-7; possible D gene TRBD1, 6 bases. The V end lost 1 base, the J end lost 3 bases, and 7 bases lay between the germline ends. The CDR3 is made up of 13 amino acids. Germline lookup yields CDR1 LGHDT and CDR2 YNNKEL (reference sequence). The CDR3 sequence is CASSQGQVYEQYF. CDR3 bases: TGTGCCAGCAGCCAAGGACAGGTCTACGAGCAGTACTTC.

A few counts support this clonotype. The J gene is TRBJ1-1, the V gene TRBV7-8, with D unclear. V was clipped by 2 bases and J by 7 bases, with 14 bases between them. The germline CDR1 and CDR2 sequences are SGHVS and FQNEAQ. The CDR3 consists of 14 residues. The CDR3 sequence: CASSLPVGTGEAFF. Here the CDR3 DNA reads TGTGCCAGCAGCTTACCTGTTGGAACTGGTGAAGCTTTCTTT.

V is TRBV7-2 and J is TRBJ2-7; D is unclear. Trimming took 0 bases from V and 3 from J, leaving 12 bases between them. The CDR3 has 15 residues. Germline V CDR1 and CDR2: SGHTA, FQGNSA. The DNA of the CDR3 is TGTGCCAGCAGCTTAGCGCCCAGAAGTAACTACGAGCAGTACTTC. As protein: CASSLAPRSNYEQYF.

This clonotype appeared a few times. The V call is TRBV27, the J call TRBJ2-5; 8 nucleotides line up with TRBD1. Germline V gene sequence: CDR1 MNHEY, CDR2 SMNVEV (reference sequence). This CDR3 has 14 residues. V dropped 6 bases and J dropped 0; count of bases not matched to a gene: 3. CDR3 in DNA: TGTGCCAGCAGCTCGGACAGGGACCAAGAGACCCAGTACTTC. Amino acid sequence: CASSSDRDQETQYF.

This clonotype was recorded only once. This chain connects TRBV7-9 to TRBJ1-3, with 8 positions matching TRBD1. The CDR3 is made up of 14 amino acids. J gave up 8 bases and V 4 bases, and 7 bases lay outside the gene matches. The germline V gene has CDR1 SEHNR and CDR2 FQNEAQ (reference sequence). The CDR3 DNA reads TGTGCCAGCAGCTCACAGGGGGAGTGGGACACCATATATTTT. Its protein product is CASSSQGEWDTIYF.

There are a few counts of this clonotype. The chain combines TRBV5-1 with TRBJ2-7; unclear D gene. The CDR3 contains 12 residues. Trimming cost V 1 base and J 2 bases, with 4 bases left between them. CDR1 is SGHRS, CDR2 YFSETQ, per germline. The CDR3 loop is CASSLKPYEQYF. DNA of the CDR3: TGCGCCAGCAGCTTGAAGCCCTACGAGCAGTACTTC. Full variable domain (rest looked up from reference TRBV5-1 and TRBJ2-7): KAGVTQTPRYLIKTRGQQVTLSCSPISGHRSVSWYQQTPGQGLQFLFEYFSETQRNKGNFPGRFSGRQFSNSRSEMNVSTLELGDSALYLCASSLKPYEQYFGPGTRLTVT.

The chain has TRBV2 and TRBJ1-2, with 7 bases aligning to TRBD1. CDR3 size: 13 residues. Losses at the gene ends were 7 bases for V and 8 bases for J; bases not matched to a gene: 10. In germline, CDR1 is SNHLY, CDR2 FYNNEI. The CDR3 nucleotides read TGTGCCAGCACGACGGGACAGTCTAGGGGCTACACCTTC. Its translation: CASTTGQSRGYTF. The variable domain in full, with the rest retrieved from reference TRBV2 and TRBJ1-2, is EPEVTQTPSHQVTQMGQEVILRCVPISNHLYFYWYRQILGQKVEFLVSFYNNEISEKSEIFDDQFSVERPDGSNFTLKIRSTKLEDSAMYFCASTTGQSRGYTFGSGTRLTVV.

This chain connects TRBV2 to TRBJ1-4, with a weak D call TRBD1 (6 bases). Germline loops: CDR1 SNHLY, CDR2 FYNNEI. V lost 7 bases and J 8 bases, leaving 14 bases between the germline ends. CDR3 length equals 13 residues. In nucleotides, the CDR3 is TGTGCCAGCAATGGACAGTGGGAGGAAAAACTGTTTTTT. This sequence encodes CASNGQWEEKLFF. The full variable domain, with the rest looked up from reference TRBV2 and TRBJ1-4, is EPEVTQTPSHQVTQMGQEVILRCVPISNHLYFYWYRQILGQKVEFLVSFYNNEISEKSEIFDDQFSVERPDGSNFTLKIRSTKLEDSAMYFCASNGQWEEKLFFGSGTQLSVL.

The rearrangement joins TRBV29-1 to TRBJ2-1, with TRBD1 matching 9 bases. Germline trimming cut 1 base from V and 6 bases from J; bases unmatched to any gene: 1. Germline V gene data show CDR1 as SQVTM and CDR2 as ANQGSEA. The CDR3 extends over 13 amino acids. The CDR3 region is CSVEAQGANEQFF. The DNA of the CDR3 is TGCAGCGTTGAAGCACAGGGGGCCAATGAGCAGTTCTTC.

This clonotype has just a few counts. The chain joins TRBV24-1 to TRBJ1-2; D gene uncertain. Germline assignment: CDR1 KGHDR and CDR2 SFDVKD. This CDR3 comprises 13 residues. V lost 4 bases to trimming and J lost 2 bases, with 7 bases between them. CDR3 DNA: TGTGCCACCAGTGACCCATCGAACTATGGCTACACCTTC. It encodes CATSDPSNYGYTF.

The CDR3, as DNA: TGTGCCAGCAGTTTATCGTGGGACTCCAAGTTCTTTCTAGCCAAAAACATTCAGTACTTC. This encodes CASSLSWDSKFFLAKNIQYF. The genes are TRBV27 and TRBJ2-4, with a weak D call TRBD2 (6 bases). Trimming shortened V by 0 bases and J by 0 bases, and 21 bases separated the two germline ends. The CDR3 is 20 residues long. The germline CDR1 and CDR2 sequences are MNHEY and SMNVEV (reference sequence).